The source of this T cell receptor (beta chain) is a study of Graves' ophthalmopathy and Graves' hyperthyroidism. This clonotype was picked up many times. This sequence may be a read error, since a much larger clone differs from it by one base. Investigators amplified TCR beta CDR3 regions from RNA transcripts. HTBI-primed first-round RT-PCR preceded second-round multiplex PCR. TCRdb itself ran the multiplex PCR reads through MiXCR, one entry per CDR3 protein. The sample has about 620,000 distinct CDR3 sequences, about 20% seen once; the top ten hold around 6.9%. Aged 18 to 65, the patients with hyperthyroidism had under 2 months' duration and were newly diagnosed. Trimming pared 3 bases from V and 0 bases from J, leaving 8 bases between. Germline V gene data show CDR1 as MRHNA and CDR2 as SNTAGT. CDR3 length: 14 residues.

The TCR sequence derives from a woman aged 18-35 years with stable Graves' hyperthyroidism. Some clones in this sample may be carry-over from other donors' samples. The chain uses TRBV6-4 and TRBJ1-2; perhaps TRBD1 as D (5 bases). Sequenced: peripheral blood. The CDR3 nucleotides read TGTGCCAGCAGTGAGGGGCGGGCTAACTATGGCTACACCTTC. Translation gives CASSEGRANYGYTF.